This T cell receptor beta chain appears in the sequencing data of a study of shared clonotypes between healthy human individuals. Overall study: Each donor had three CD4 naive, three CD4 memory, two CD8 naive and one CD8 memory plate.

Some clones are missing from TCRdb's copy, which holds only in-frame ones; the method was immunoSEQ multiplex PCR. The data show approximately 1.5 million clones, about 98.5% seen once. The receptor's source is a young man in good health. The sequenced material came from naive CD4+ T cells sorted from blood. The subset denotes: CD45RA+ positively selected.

For the CDR3, the DNA is TGTGCCAGCAGCGGACAAAACGAGCAGTACTTC. Protein: CASSGQNEQYF. The V gene is TRBV5-4, the J gene TRBJ2-7, with a weak D call TRBD1 (5 bases). The V gene lost 4 bases and the J gene lost 5 bases, with 7 bases spanning the gap. This CDR3 comprises 11 residues. The germline V gene has CDR1 SGHNT and CDR2 YYREEE (reference sequence).